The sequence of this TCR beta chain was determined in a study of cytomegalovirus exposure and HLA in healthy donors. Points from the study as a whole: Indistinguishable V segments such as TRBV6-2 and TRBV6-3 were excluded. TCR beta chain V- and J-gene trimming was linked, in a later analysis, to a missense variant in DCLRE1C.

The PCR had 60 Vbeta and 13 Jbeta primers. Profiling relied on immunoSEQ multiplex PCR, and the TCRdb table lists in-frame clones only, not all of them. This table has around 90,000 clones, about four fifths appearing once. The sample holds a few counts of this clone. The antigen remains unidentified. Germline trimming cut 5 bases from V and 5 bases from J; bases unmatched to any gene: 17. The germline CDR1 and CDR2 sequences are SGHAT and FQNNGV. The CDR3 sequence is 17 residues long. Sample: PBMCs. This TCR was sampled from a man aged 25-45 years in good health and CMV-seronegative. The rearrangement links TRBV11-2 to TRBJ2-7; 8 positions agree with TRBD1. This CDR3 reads CASSLRGQESLIDEQYF. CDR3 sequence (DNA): TGTGCCAGCAGCCTAAGGGGACAGGAGTCTTTGATCGACGAGCAGTACTTC.